Below, 3 T cell receptor beta chains from the same sample are listed, as sequenced in a study of CD8 T cells in Susac syndrome. The RNA input was 0.5 to 1 ug, and it was reverse transcribed with random hexamers. A single record per CDR3 protein comes from TCRdb applying MiXCR to the immunoSEQ multiplex PCR reads. The sample holds about 280,000 distinct CDR3 sequences, 80% to 90% seen once. The specimen was CD8+ T cells from PBMCs. Every receptor here comes from a human donor with multiple sclerosis.

This chain connects TRBV13 to TRBJ2-1, with D perhaps given as TRBD1 or TRBD2 (5 bases each). Germline V lookup: CDR1 PRHDT, CDR2 FYEKMQ (reference sequence). The CDR3 consists of 16 residues. V lost 1 base, J lost 0 bases, and 10 bases lay in between. CDR3 nucleotide sequence: TGTGCCAGCAGCTTAGACTGGGGGAGCTCCTACAATGAGCAGTTCTTC. It translates to CASSLDWGSSYNEQFF.

This clonotype has just a few counts. The chain recombines TRBV4-2 with TRBJ2-5, with a weak D call TRBD2 (6 bases). The CDR3 is 15 amino acids. The V gene's germline CDR1 is LGHNA and CDR2 YNFKEQ. Trimming pared 0 bases from V and 4 bases from J, leaving 12 bases between. The CDR3 coding sequence is TGTGCCAGCAGCCAAGATGGGGGGACTTTAGAGACCCAGTACTTC. Its translation is CASSQDGGTLETQYF.

The chain employs TRBV12-3 or TRBV12-4 and TRBJ1-1; D is perhaps TRBD1 (6 bases). The CDR3 covers 17 residues. The V and J ends lost 2 bases and 0 bases respectively, with 16 bases between them. CDR3 residues: CASSLTGQGHLNTEAFF. In DNA, the CDR3 is TGTGCCAGCAGTTTAACCGGTCAGGGACATCTGAACACTGAAGCTTTCTTT.